The T cell receptor beta chain described here comes from a study of blood T cell repertoires in COVID-19. Study details: PBMCs, B-cell-depleted T cells, or T cells provided the cDNA or gDNA that made up the material.

Profiling relied on immunoSEQ multiplex PCR, and the TCRdb table lists in-frame clones only, not all of them. The table includes tens of thousands of clones, around 84% detected once. Germline CDR1 and CDR2: SGHTA and FQGTGA. V lost 4 bases to trimming and J lost 9 bases; unmatched junction nucleotides: 3. This CDR3 comprises 12 residues. The sequenced sample consisted of peripheral blood. The J gene is TRBJ2-1, the V gene TRBV7-3; TRBD1 matches at 7 bases. This receptor was identified in a man aged 50 to 59 with acute or convalescent COVID-19. The CDR3 DNA reads as TGTGCCAGCAGCTCACAGGGGACTGAGCAGTTCTTC. This translates into CASSSQGTEQFF.